This TCR beta chain comes out of a study of T cell responses to AZD1222 COVID-19 vaccine. Study details: The analysis combined second doses at about 4 or about 12 weeks.

Measured with immunoSEQ multiplex PCR; TCRdb has only the in-frame clones, and not every one. The sample yields 240,000 or so clones, approximately 95% seen once. After removal of 5 bases from V and 1 base from J, the junction contained 7 bases not matched to a gene. The CDR3 extends over 16 amino acids. Germline values: CDR1 MGHRA, CDR2 YSYEKL. General study results and limits: Close to half of spike-specific TCRs reportedly recognize unmutated variant regions. Seropositive status at baseline applied to only five to seven AZD1222 recipients.

About this clone: The antigen is unknown.

The chain combines TRBV4-1 with TRBJ2-2; 7 bases are shared with TRBD2. This sample comprised peripheral blood, obtained on day 0 of AZD1222 vaccination. This TCR came from an adult in good health. CDR3 residues: CASSSRLAVNTGELFF. CDR3 coding DNA: TGCGCCAGCAGCTCCCGACTAGCAGTGAACACCGGGGAGCTGTTTTTT.